The 22 T cell receptor beta chains listed next were all sequenced from one sample in a study of blood T cell repertoires in COVID-19. TCRdb keeps only in-frame clones here, not all; method: immunoSEQ multiplex PCR. The table includes 280,000 or so clones, 88% detected once. The sample comprised peripheral blood. The receptors originated from a woman aged 25 to 39 who had recovered from COVID-19.

The chain uses TRBV9 and TRBJ1-5; D not resolved. The CDR3 consists of 14 residues. V was clipped by 0 bases and J by 9 bases, with 13 bases between them. CDR1 and CDR2 (germline): SGDLS, YYNGEE. The CDR3 nucleotides are TGTGCCAGCAGCGTAGGTGGTTCTAATAGGCCCCAGCATTTT. The encoded protein is CASSVGGSNRPQHF.

V is TRBV28 and J is TRBJ2-7, with 8 bases that match TRBD1. The CDR3 totals 17 residues. Germline loops: CDR1 MDHEN, CDR2 SYDVKM. The ends lost 1 base at V and 3 bases at J; junction bases unmatched: 11. The CDR3 DNA reads TGTGCCAGCAGTTTATCGTGGACAGGGACCCTTCACTACGAGCAGTACTTC. Translation gives CASSLSWTGTLHYEQYF.

This clone was detected only once. The chain is built from TRBV5-6 and TRBJ1-1, with D perhaps matching TRBD1 (6 bases). The CDR3 is 16 residues long. Trimming left V 0 bases short and J 5 bases short, with 17 bases between. Germline CDR1 is SGHDT and CDR2 is YYEEEE. CDR3 protein: CASSLVRSVGATEAFF. The CDR3 DNA reads as TGTGCCAGCAGCTTGGTGCGGTCCGTGGGGGCGACTGAAGCTTTCTTT.

V usage is TRBV11-3 and J usage is TRBJ2-1; TRBD2 might be the D (7 bases). The ends were cut back, 5 bases at V and 11 bases at J, with 13 bases in the middle. Germline CDR1 reads SGHNT; CDR2 reads YENEEA. This CDR3 contains 12 residues. CDR3 in DNA: TGTGCCAGCAGCCTAGGGGGGGTGAAGCAGTTCTTC. Protein: CASSLGGVKQFF. The variable domain in full, completed from reference TRBV11-3 and TRBJ2-1, reads EAGVVQSPRYKIIEKKQPVAFWCNPISGHNTLYWYLQNLGQGPELLIRYENEEAVDDSQLPKDRFSAERLKGVDSTLKIQPAELGDSAVYLCASSLGGVKQFFGPGTRLTVL.

This clone has only a few counts. This rearrangement joins TRBV6-4 to TRBJ1-2; 7 bases align to TRBD1. J was trimmed by 5 bases and V by 3 bases; bases with no gene match: 9. This CDR3 region has 15 residues. CDR1 is MRHNA, CDR2 SNTAGT, per germline. The DNA of the CDR3 is TGTGCCAGCAGTGAGAAGGAGGGGGCTGGGTATGGCTACACCTTC. Its protein is CASSEKEGAGYGYTF.

This clone has a single count. This chain links TRBV19 with TRBJ1-2; 9 bases fit TRBD1. The CDR3 totals 15 residues. CDR1 and CDR2 from the germline V gene are LNHDA and SQIVND (reference sequence). V dropped 4 bases and J dropped 0; count of bases not matched to a gene: 3. CDR3 region: CASSKGQGANYGYTF. DNA for the CDR3: TGTGCCAGTAGTAAGGGACAGGGAGCTAACTATGGCTACACCTTC.

The chain employs TRBV5-1 and TRBJ1-1, with 9 bases lining up with TRBD1. V lost 6 bases, J lost 11 bases, and 14 bases stayed unmatched. The CDR3 extends over 14 amino acids. In germline, CDR1 is SGHRS, CDR2 YFSETQ. The CDR3 DNA is TGCGCCAGCACGAGGACAGGGGAGGCAGGGTCGGCTTTCTTT. Amino acid sequence: CASTRTGEAGSAFF.

This chain links TRBV15 with TRBJ1-6; 11 nucleotides agree with TRBD1. Germline V lookup: CDR1 LNHNV, CDR2 YYDKDF (reference sequence). The trim removed 0 bases at V and 5 bases at J, leaving 3 bases unmatched. This CDR3 has 17 amino acids. In nucleotides, the CDR3 is TGTGCCACCAGCAGAGATCAGGACAGGGGGCATAATTCACCCCTCCACTTT. Its translation is CATSRDQDRGHNSPLHF.

The chain recombines TRBV9 with TRBJ2-2; 9 bases map to TRBD1. This CDR3 contains 16 residues. Germline V gene lookup returns CDR1 SGDLS and CDR2 YYNGEE. Trimming at V came to 3 bases and at J to 5 bases, leaving 8 bases not matched to a gene. Here the CDR3 DNA reads TGTGCCAGCAGCGGGCGGGACAGGGTAGATACCGGGGAGCTGTTTTTT. Encoded protein: CASSGRDRVDTGELFF.

The rearrangement joins TRBV18 to TRBJ2-6; D is possibly TRBD2 (6 bases). The CDR3 contains 18 residues. V was cut by 0 bases and J by 0 bases, with 12 bases left in between. CDR1 is KGHSH, CDR2 LQKENI, per germline. CDR3 loop: CASSPPGLSNSGANVLTF. The CDR3 DNA follows: TGTGCCAGCTCACCACCGGGACTTTCTAACTCTGGGGCCAACGTCCTGACTTTC.

This clone was found a few times. This chain joins TRBV4-1 and TRBJ1-5; D ambiguous. There are 15 residues in the CDR3. Per germline, CDR1 MGHRA and CDR2 YSYEKL. Trimming stripped 1 base from V and 6 bases from J, with 13 bases between. DNA of the CDR3: TGCGCCAGCAGCCAAGGTGGTAGAGGGCCTCAGCCCCAGCATTTT. Protein: CASSQGGRGPQPQHF.

This sequence joins TRBV6-6 and TRBJ1-2; 11 positions agree with TRBD1. J lost 3 bases, V lost 7 bases, and 4 bases had no gene match. CDR1 and CDR2 (germline): MNHNY, SVGAGI (reference sequence). The CDR3 covers 14 residues. The CDR3 region has the DNA TGTGCCAGCAAAGGACAGGGGGCGGACTATGGCTACACCTTC. It encodes CASKGQGADYGYTF.

The sample holds one count of this clone. The V gene is TRBV28, the J gene TRBJ1-4, with D tentatively TRBD1 (5 bases). V lost 5 bases and J 8 bases, leaving 18 bases between the germline ends. Germline CDR1 MDHEN, CDR2 SYDVKM. The CDR3 covers 15 residues. CDR3 loop: CASSPAGQGWEKLFF. The CDR3 nucleotides are TGTGCCAGCAGTCCCGCCGGGCAGGGATGGGAAAAACTGTTTTTT.

The rearrangement uses TRBV5-1 and TRBJ1-5; 8 nucleotides agree with TRBD1. The CDR3 has 14 amino acids. The trim removed 4 bases at V and 6 bases at J, leaving 6 bases unmatched. The germline V gene encodes CDR1 SGHRS and CDR2 YFSETQ. CDR3 residues: CASSLAGGGQPQHF. The CDR3 DNA reads TGCGCCAGCAGCCTGGCAGGGGGCGGTCAGCCCCAGCATTTT.

The chain uses TRBV6-5 and TRBJ2-2, with D maybe TRBD1 (5 bases). Between the trimmed V and J ends, which lost 6 bases and 6 bases, there was a span of 8 bases. This CDR3 spans 12 amino acids. CDR1 and CDR2 from the germline V gene are MNHEY and SVGAGI. The CDR3 loop reads CASRPTAGELFF. The CDR3 DNA reads TGTGCCAGCAGACCGACAGCCGGGGAGCTGTTTTTT.

Notes on this clone: One end of the junction varies from germline; a read error may be responsible. V gene TRBV13 combines with J gene TRBJ2-1; unclear D gene. The CDR3 has 15 residues. The V gene's germline CDR1 is PRHDT and CDR2 FYEKMQ (reference sequence). The CDR3 sequence: CASSLGGQSHNEQFF. In DNA, the CDR3 is TGTGCCAGCAGCCTAGGTGGGCAGTCCCACAATGAGCAGTTCTTC.

The genes are TRBV4-2 and TRBJ2-7; 8 positions agree with TRBD2. Germline V gene sequence: CDR1 LGHNA, CDR2 YNFKEQ. The CDR3 is 16 residues long. The ends lost 3 bases at V and 2 bases at J; junction bases unmatched: 9. This CDR3 reads CASSHPLGSGTYEQYF. For the CDR3, the DNA is TGTGCCAGCAGCCATCCTTTGGGTAGCGGGACCTACGAGCAGTACTTC.

The chain recombines TRBV27 with TRBJ2-5; possibly TRBD2 for D (5 bases). V lost 5 bases and J 3 bases, leaving 19 bases between the germline ends. This CDR3 is 16 amino acids long. Germline assignment: CDR1 MNHEY and CDR2 SMNVEV (reference sequence). CDR3 loop: CASSPTLAGREETQYF. The CDR3 coding sequence is TGTGCCAGCAGTCCAACCTTAGCTGGGAGAGAAGAGACCCAGTACTTC.

The chain couples TRBV4-2 to TRBJ2-7; D gene ambiguous. The V gene's germline CDR1 is LGHNA and CDR2 YNFKEQ. V was clipped by 3 bases and J by 4 bases, with 19 bases between them. The CDR3 covers 16 residues. The CDR3 sequence is CASSQEPNKGRYEQYF. The CDR3 coding sequence is TGTGCCAGCAGCCAGGAGCCCAACAAAGGTCGGTACGAGCAGTACTTC.

V is TRBV6-1 and J is TRBJ1-5; TRBD1 is a possible D gene (6 bases). V lost 6 bases to trimming and J lost 4 bases, with 10 bases between them. The length of the CDR3 is 13 residues. Germline-derived CDR1 and CDR2 are MNHNS and SASEGT. The DNA for the CDR3 is TGTGCCAGCAGACCTGGACAGAATCAGCCCCAGCATTTT. Its protein is CASRPGQNQPQHF.

This clone was observed once. The rearrangement uses TRBV12-5 and TRBJ1-2, with 8 bases matching TRBD1. The ends lost 4 bases at V and 4 bases at J; junction bases unmatched: 8. Germline-derived CDR1 and CDR2 are LGHNT and FRNRAP. This CDR3 comprises 15 residues. CDR3 loop: CASGYSRGPIYGYTF. The CDR3 bases are TGTGCTAGTGGTTATTCCAGGGGGCCTATCTATGGCTACACCTTC.

The gene calls are TRBV19 and TRBJ1-1; tentatively, D is TRBD1 (6 bases). Germline assignment: CDR1 LNHDA and CDR2 SQIVND (reference sequence). V dropped 2 bases and J dropped 1 base, with 17 bases sitting between them. The CDR3 spans 17 residues. CDR3 DNA sequence: TGTGCCAGTAGTATAAGGGTGGGACATACTACGAACACTGAAGCTTTCTTT. Translating it yields CASSIRVGHTTNTEAFF.